The 11 T cell receptor beta chains reported below all come from one sample, sequenced in a study of patients and donors after allogeneic stem cell transplantation. TCRdb re-derived calls from the RT-PCR reads in MiXCR, one entry per CDR3 protein. The sample yields fewer than 500,000 distinct CDR3 sequences, roughly 17% seen once. The source material was blood, either unsorted or a sorted T cell fraction (not recorded which). All receptors derive from a human donor who was either an allogeneic HSCT recipient or a stem cell or donor lymphocyte infusion donor (not recorded which). It is not recorded whose cells these are; they may come from a transplant donor.

The chain joins TRBV29-1 to TRBJ2-1; TRBD1 agrees at 8 bases. Germline-derived CDR1 and CDR2 are SQVTM and ANQGSEA. The CDR3 length is 14 residues. The J segment lost 7 bases and the V segment lost 8 bases, leaving 13 bases of the junction unmatched. The CDR3 DNA reads as TGCAGCTCTAGTCGTCGGACAGGGCGTAATGAGCAGTTCTTC. Protein sequence: CSSSRRTGRNEQFF.

In this sample, this clonotype turned up a few times. The chain links TRBV2 to TRBJ2-4; possible D gene TRBD1, 5 bases. CDR1 SNHLY and CDR2 FYNNEI come from the germline V gene. The CDR3 has 12 amino acids. V shed 5 bases and J shed 12 bases, with 14 bases lying between them. The CDR3 DNA reads TGTGCCAGCAGTTACGACAGATATCCTCAGTACTTC. Amino acid sequence: CASSYDRYPQYF.

This clonotype was counted between two and nine times. V usage is TRBV29-1 and J usage is TRBJ2-7; TRBD2 matches 7 bases. The CDR3 covers 14 residues. Germline-derived CDR1 and CDR2 are SQVTM and ANQGSEA. With 4 bases clipped from V and 1 base from J, the junction kept 7 bases outside the gene matches. In DNA, the CDR3 is TGCAGCGTTGTCGGTCTAGCGGATTCCTACGAGCAGTACTTC. It encodes CSVVGLADSYEQYF.

There are many counts of this clonotype. This chain uses TRBV5-1 with TRBJ1-1, with 7 bases aligning to TRBD1. CDR1 and CDR2 (germline): SGHRS, YFSETQ. CDR3 size: 14 residues. Germline trimming cut 5 bases from V and 6 bases from J; bases unmatched to any gene: 10. In DNA form, the CDR3 reads TGCGCCAGCAGGACAAAAGGGGGCATCGCTGAAGCTTTCTTT. This translates into CASRTKGGIAEAFF.

The chain couples TRBV4-2 to TRBJ1-2; D unresolved. The CDR3 runs to 16 residues. Germline CDR1 LGHNA, CDR2 YNFKEQ. V lost 1 base and J lost 0, with 12 bases in between. The CDR3 bases are TGTGCCAGCAGCCAAGTTGCCGGGCCTCCTAACTATGGCTACACCTTC. Translating gives CASSQVAGPPNYGYTF.

This clonotype was found a few times. Here the CDR3 DNA reads TGTGCCACCAGCGGGAGGCAGAATTATAATGAGCAGTTCTTC. This translates into CATSGRQNYNEQFF. The chain is built from TRBV19 and TRBJ2-1; TRBD2 matches 9 bases. Germline CDR1 is LNHDA and CDR2 is SQIVND (reference sequence). Trimming removed 10 bases from V and 7 bases from J; junction bases left unmatched: 11. The CDR3 runs 14 residues.

V usage is TRBV7-2 and J usage is TRBJ2-5; D may be TRBD2 (7 bases). The CDR3 has 15 residues. The germline gives CDR1 SGHTA, CDR2 FQGNSA. V was cut by 4 bases and J by 1 base, with 13 bases left in between. CDR3 coding DNA: TGTGCCAGCAGCTCCTACGGGGGGCCCCAAGAGACCCAGTACTTC. Amino acids: CASSSYGGPQETQYF.

The V call is TRBV20-1, the J call TRBJ2-1; 12 bases line up with TRBD2. Trimming took 0 bases from V and 4 from J; bases not matched to a gene: 1. The germline V gene encodes CDR1 DFQATT and CDR2 SNEGSKA (reference sequence). The CDR3 has 15 residues. CDR3 DNA sequence: TGCAGTGCTAGAGAAGGACTAGCGGGGTACAATGAGCAGTTCTTC. As protein: CSAREGLAGYNEQFF.

For the CDR3, the DNA is TGTGCCACCAGTGCACGCCAGCTGTACCAAGAGACCCAGTACTTC. Encoded protein: CATSARQLYQETQYF. The chain links TRBV24-1 to TRBJ2-5; D is unresolved. CDR1 and CDR2 (germline): KGHDR, SFDVKD. V was pared by 5 bases and J by 0 bases, with 12 bases between. The CDR3 has 15 amino acids.

This clonotype appeared a few times. The chain links TRBV20-1 to TRBJ2-1, with D unresolved. This CDR3 region has 14 residues. Germline loops: CDR1 DFQATT, CDR2 SNEGSKA (reference sequence). The V end lost 1 base, the J end lost 7 bases, and 14 bases lay between the germline ends. CDR3 nucleotides: TGCAGTGCTAGAGCAACTCGACCCATGAATGAGCAGTTCTTC. Its protein product is CSARATRPMNEQFF.

This clonotype was found a few times. The J gene is TRBJ2-5, the V gene TRBV10-2; tentatively, D is TRBD2 (6 bases). V lost 6 bases to trimming and J lost 5 bases, with 13 bases between them. This CDR3 spans 13 amino acids. The germline V gene encodes CDR1 WSHSY and CDR2 SAAADI. CDR3 nucleotides: TGCGCCAGCAGGGTACTAGCATTGGAGACCCAGTACTTC. Residues: CASRVLALETQYF.